The 32 T cell receptor beta chains reported below all come from one sample, sequenced in a study of blood T cell repertoires in COVID-19. Measured with immunoSEQ multiplex PCR; TCRdb has only the in-frame clones, and not every one. The sample consists of more than 65,000 clones, 75% to 85% of them appearing once. Input material: peripheral blood. Source of these receptors: a man between 25 and 39 years old with COVID-19, enrolled during active disease.

The rearrangement uses TRBV27 and TRBJ1-1, with a weak D call TRBD1 (6 bases). CDR1 is MNHEY, CDR2 SMNVEV, per germline (reference sequence). Deletions cut 6 bases from V and 4 bases from J, with 18 bases between. The CDR3 loop spans 15 amino acids. This CDR3 is CASRSSGGRGTEAFF. DNA of the CDR3: TGTGCCAGCAGGTCCTCGGGGGGGCGAGGCACTGAAGCTTTCTTT.

This clone was seen a few times. The genes are TRBV28 and TRBJ1-2; TRBD1 matches at 12 bases. Per the germline V gene, CDR1 is MDHEN and CDR2 is SYDVKM. With 11 bases clipped from V and 8 bases from J, the junction kept 18 bases outside the gene matches. The CDR3 extends over 16 amino acids. The DNA of the CDR3 is TGTGCCGGCTCGCGGGACAGGGGGCGCGCCGGAAAAGGCTACACCTTC. Residues: CAGSRDRGRAGKGYTF.

The chain couples TRBV7-2 to TRBJ2-7; D is possibly TRBD1 (5 bases). The CDR3 runs 15 residues. Germline CDR1 SGHTA, CDR2 FQGNSA. The ends were cut back, 0 bases at V and 2 bases at J, with 11 bases in the middle. This CDR3 reads CASSLAQGTTYEQYF. In DNA form, the CDR3 reads TGTGCCAGCAGCTTAGCCCAGGGCACAACCTACGAGCAGTACTTC.

The chain is built from TRBV6-1 and TRBJ1-3; 10 bases agree with TRBD1. The CDR3 runs to 13 residues. The ends lost 11 bases at V and 3 bases at J; junction bases unmatched: 4. Germline assignment: CDR1 MNHNS and CDR2 SASEGT. This CDR3 reads CACGQGGGNTIYF. In DNA form, the CDR3 reads TGTGCCTGCGGACAGGGGGGTGGAAACACCATATATTTT.

The chain uses TRBV6-4 and TRBJ2-1; tentative D call: TRBD2 (7 bases). Germline V gene sequence: CDR1 MRHNA, CDR2 SNTAGT. The V end lost 10 bases, the J end lost 7 bases, and 17 bases lay between the germline ends. The CDR3 loop spans 13 amino acids. The CDR3 is CATARGAGNEQFF. The CDR3 bases are TGTGCCACCGCCCGGGGGGCTGGGAATGAGCAGTTCTTC.

The V and J genes are TRBV30 and TRBJ2-7, with a weak D call TRBD2 (6 bases). The CDR3 has 14 residues. Per the germline V gene, CDR1 is GTSNPN and CDR2 is SVGIG (reference sequence). V lost 0 bases and J lost 7, with 16 bases in between. CDR3 DNA: TGTGCCTGGAGTGTAATGGGGACTTGGGGGGAGCAGTACTTC. Translation gives CAWSVMGTWGEQYF.

The chain couples TRBV18 to TRBJ2-7, with TRBD1 matching 9 bases. V shed 6 bases, J shed 4 bases, and the junction held 7 bases outside the gene matches. CDR3 length: 14 residues. Germline lookup yields CDR1 KGHSH and CDR2 LQKENI. CDR3 sequence: CASSFGQGIYEQYF. CDR3 sequence (DNA): TGTGCCAGCTCCTTCGGACAGGGGATTTACGAGCAGTACTTC. Complete variable domain (other parts from reference TRBV18 and TRBJ2-7): NAGVMQNPRHLVRRRGQEARLRCSPMKGHSHVYWYRQLPEEGLKFMVYLQKENIIDESGMPKERFSAEFPKEGPSILRIQQVVRGDSAAYFCASSFGQGIYEQYFGPGTRLTVT.

The V and J genes are TRBV2 and TRBJ1-6; D is uncertain. V gave up 6 bases and J gave up 5 bases, with 14 bases separating them. The CDR3 has 15 amino acids. The germline V gene encodes CDR1 SNHLY and CDR2 FYNNEI. The CDR3 reads CASSGQSGDNSPLHF. CDR3 in DNA: TGTGCCAGCAGCGGCCAGTCAGGCGATAATTCACCCCTCCACTTT.

The rearrangement links TRBV7-9 to TRBJ1-1; D uncertain. Germline V lookup: CDR1 SEHNR, CDR2 FQNEAQ (reference sequence). This CDR3 is 15 amino acids long. V was cut by 4 bases and J by 0 bases, with 12 bases left in between. The CDR3 spells CASSSRSGVNTEAFF. CDR3 in DNA: TGTGCCAGCAGCTCAAGGAGTGGAGTGAACACTGAAGCTTTCTTT.

The rearrangement links TRBV10-3 to TRBJ2-1; the match to TRBD1 covers 7 bases. V shed 3 bases, J shed 2 bases, and the junction held 4 bases outside the gene matches. Germline values: CDR1 ENHRY, CDR2 SYGVKD. The CDR3 totals 15 residues. CDR3 residues: CAISDPGQPYNEQFF. CDR3 coding DNA: TGTGCCATCAGTGACCCGGGACAGCCCTACAATGAGCAGTTCTTC.

V is TRBV5-1 and J is TRBJ2-3, with 7 bases matching TRBD2. Germline CDR1 SGHRS, CDR2 YFSETQ. There are 16 residues in the CDR3. Unmatched junction bases numbered 6, after V lost 2 bases and J lost 0 bases. CDR3 DNA: TGCGCCAGCAGCTTCGCTAGCGGACCAAGCACAGATACGCAGTATTTT. Its translation is CASSFASGPSTDTQYF.

CDR3 bases: TGTGCCAGCAGTGAAAGGAGGACCCAGTACTTC. Translation gives CASSERRTQYF. The chain is built from TRBV25-1 and TRBJ2-5; D unresolved. Germline V lookup: CDR1 MGHDK, CDR2 SYGVNS. There are 11 residues in the CDR3. V dropped 2 bases and J dropped 7 bases, with 5 bases sitting between them.

This clone has only one observation. The chain carries TRBV15 and TRBJ1-2, with D tentatively TRBD1 (6 bases). V was trimmed by 1 base and J by 6 bases, leaving 18 bases between them. The germline V gene encodes CDR1 LNHNV and CDR2 YYDKDF (reference sequence). The CDR3 runs 16 residues. The CDR3 DNA sequence: TGTGCCACCAGCAGAGTGGGGGCAAGGCTTTGGCATGGCTACACCTTC. The encoded protein is CATSRVGARLWHGYTF. Full variable domain (outside the CDR3, taken from reference TRBV15 and TRBJ1-2): DAMVIQNPRYQVTQFGKPVTLSCSQTLNHNVMYWYQQKSSQAPKLLFHYYDKDFNNEADTPDNFQSRRPNTSFCFLDIRSPGLGDTAMYLCATSRVGARLWHGYTFGSGTRLTVV.

This sequence joins TRBV7-2 and TRBJ1-2; TRBD1 matches 9 bases. V gave up 6 bases and J gave up 4 bases; unmatched junction bases: 3. Looked up from germline, CDR1 is SGHTA and CDR2 is FQGNSA. The CDR3 extends over 13 amino acids. The CDR3: CASSPTGGYGYTF. For the CDR3, the DNA is TGTGCCAGCAGTCCGACAGGGGGCTATGGCTACACCTTC.

As DNA, the CDR3 is TGTGCCAGCAGACCCACTTGGGACTCCAAAGAGACCCAGTACTTC. Its protein product is CASRPTWDSKETQYF. The chain couples TRBV27 to TRBJ2-5, with D possibly TRBD2 on 6 matching bases. The CDR3 covers 15 residues. In germline, CDR1 is MNHEY, CDR2 SMNVEV (reference sequence). Trimming took off 6 bases at V and 3 bases at J, with 17 bases between the two ends.

The sample holds one count of this clone. The chain is built from TRBV9 and TRBJ2-7, with D hard to call. The CDR3 runs to 14 residues. The V end lost 0 bases, the J end lost 7 bases, and 14 bases lay between the germline ends. CDR1 is SGDLS, CDR2 YYNGEE, per germline. As DNA, the CDR3 is TGTGCCAGCAGCGTAGACCAGTCCTCGCTGGAGCAGTACTTC. It translates to CASSVDQSSLEQYF.

This clone was observed once. V and J are TRBV5-1 and TRBJ1-2, with 7 bases matching TRBD1. V trimming: 3 bases; J trimming: 0 bases; junction bases outside the gene matches: 2. In germline, CDR1 is SGHRS, CDR2 YFSETQ. There are 14 residues in the CDR3. CDR3 sequence (DNA): TGCGCCAGCAGCTATGGGACAGCTAACTATGGCTACACCTTC. This translates into CASSYGTANYGYTF.

This rearrangement joins TRBV3-1 (or the pseudogene TRBV3-2) to TRBJ1-4; D not resolved. The CDR3 is 13 residues long. The V gene's germline CDR1 is LGHDT and CDR2 YNNKEL (reference sequence). The V end lost 4 bases, the J end lost 8 bases, and 11 bases lay between the germline ends. The CDR3 DNA follows: TGTGCCAGCAGCCTCACGGCGGGCGAAAAACTGTTTTTT. Translating gives CASSLTAGEKLFF.

The chain is built from TRBV28 and TRBJ2-6; tentatively, D is TRBD1 (6 bases). V lost 3 bases and J 2 bases, leaving 8 bases between the germline ends. There are 15 residues in the CDR3. Germline lookup yields CDR1 MDHEN and CDR2 SYDVKM. Here the CDR3 DNA reads TGTGCCAGCAGTTTTGCAGGGGCTGGGGCCAACGTCCTGACTTTC. The encoded protein is CASSFAGAGANVLTF.

J is TRBJ2-7 and V is TRBV11-2, with 8 bases lining up with TRBD2. The CDR3 runs to 13 residues. Germline V CDR1 and CDR2: SGHAT, FQNNGV. DNA of the CDR3: TGTGGATCGAAACTCGCGGGAGGCTACGAGCAGTACTTC. Amino acids: CGSKLAGGYEQYF.

The rearrangement uses TRBV3-1 (or the pseudogene TRBV3-2) and TRBJ1-1; no reliable D call. This CDR3 has 13 amino acids. Trimming removed 4 bases at V and 7 bases at J, with 13 bases between. The germline CDR1 and CDR2 sequences are LGHDT and YNNKEL (reference sequence). The CDR3 region is CASSRSGFVEAFF. DNA for the CDR3: TGTGCCAGCAGCCGCTCGGGGTTTGTTGAAGCTTTCTTT.

This chain links TRBV30 with TRBJ2-5, with TRBD2 matching 11 bases. Germline V CDR1 and CDR2: GTSNPN, SVGIG (reference sequence). The CDR3 is 16 residues long. V lost 0 bases and J lost 3; bases outside the gene matches: 6. The CDR3 region has the DNA TGTGCCTGGAGTGTACGACTAGCGGGACCCAAAGAGACCCAGTACTTC. This sequence encodes CAWSVRLAGPKETQYF.

This clone appeared a single time. V and J are TRBV18 and TRBJ2-7, with a tentative D call TRBD2 (6 bases). In germline, CDR1 is KGHSH, CDR2 LQKENI. There are 12 residues in the CDR3. V lost 6 bases, J lost 1 base, and 7 bases lay in between. The CDR3 bases are TGTGCCAGCTCTCGGGGGTCCTACGAGCAGTACTTC. This codes for CASSRGSYEQYF.

This clone was found a few times. This chain uses TRBV7-8 with TRBJ1-2; D possibly corresponds to TRBD1 (6 bases). The ends were cut back, 5 bases at V and 3 bases at J, with 22 bases in the middle. This CDR3 has 17 amino acids. Germline V CDR1 and CDR2: SGHVS, FQNEAQ. CDR3 sequence (DNA): TGTGCCAGCAGCCCCACCCCCAACCCAGGGGTCGACTATGGCTACACCTTC. Translating gives CASSPTPNPGVDYGYTF.

The genes are TRBV9 and TRBJ2-5, with a possible D match to TRBD2 (6 bases). The germline CDR1 and CDR2 sequences are SGDLS and YYNGEE. The CDR3 consists of 10 residues. Trimming cost V 7 bases and J 5 bases, with 6 bases left between them. CDR3 loop: CASGGETQYF. The CDR3 DNA reads as TGTGCCAGCGGGGGGGAGACCCAGTACTTC.

The V and J genes are TRBV18 and TRBJ2-1, with D possibly being TRBD2 (6 bases). The CDR3 length is 15 residues. Germline loops: CDR1 KGHSH, CDR2 LQKENI. V was clipped by 2 bases and J by 4 bases, with 12 bases between them. CDR3 residues: CASSPISGEYNEQFF. As DNA, the CDR3 is TGTGCCAGCTCACCAATTAGCGGCGAATACAATGAGCAGTTCTTC.

The chain has TRBV6-5 and TRBJ1-5, with a tentative D call TRBD1 (6 bases). The V end lost 6 bases, the J end lost 6 bases, and 18 bases lay between the germline ends. The CDR3 is made up of 15 amino acids. Germline CDR1 MNHEY, CDR2 SVGAGI. The CDR3 nucleotides read TGTGCCAGCAGCCTAGGACAGCATGGCAGTCAGCCCCAGCATTTT. It codes for CASSLGQHGSQPQHF.

DNA for the CDR3: TGCGCCAGTCCCCGGGACAGGGGTGGAAACACCATATATTTT. This encodes CASPRDRGGNTIYF. The chain has TRBV23-1 and TRBJ1-3; 10 bases line up with TRBD1. TRBV23-1 is classed as an ORF, of uncertain function. The CDR3 sequence is 14 residues long. The J segment lost 3 bases and the V segment lost 9 bases, leaving 5 bases of the junction unmatched.

The chain uses TRBV6-5 and TRBJ2-7; D is unclear. The germline gives CDR1 MNHEY, CDR2 SVGAGI. The ends were cut back, 4 bases at V and 3 bases at J, with 16 bases in the middle. The CDR3 spans 15 residues. In DNA form, the CDR3 reads TGTGCCAGCAGTTCTACTCGTAAAGGAGACTACGAGCAGTACTTC. This gives the protein CASSSTRKGDYEQYF.

This clone occurred once. The J gene is TRBJ2-1, the V gene TRBV9; the match to TRBD2 covers 11 bases. The CDR3 is 16 amino acids. Germline assignment: CDR1 SGDLS and CDR2 YYNGEE. V shed 1 base and J 7 bases; nucleotides not matched to a gene: 7. The CDR3 bases are TGTGCCAGCAGCGTATCTATACTAGCGGGAGAAAATGAGCAGTTCTTC. Protein: CASSVSILAGENEQFF. The full variable domain, rest sourced from reference TRBV9 and TRBJ2-1, is DSGVTQTPKHLITATGQRVTLRCSPRSGDLSVYWYQQSLDQGLQFLIQYYNGEERAKGNILERFSAQQFPDLHSELNLSSLELGDSALYFCASSVSILAGENEQFFGPGTRLTVL.

The V and J genes are TRBV7-8 and TRBJ1-4; 8 nucleotides match TRBD1. The CDR3 spans 15 residues. CDR1 is SGHVS, CDR2 FQNEAQ, per germline. The J segment lost 3 bases and the V segment lost 5 bases, leaving 5 bases of the junction unmatched. The CDR3 region is CASSPGQGANEKLFF. CDR3 bases: TGTGCCAGCAGCCCCGGACAGGGTGCTAATGAAAAACTGTTTTTT.

This clone occurred a few times. In nucleotides, the CDR3 is TGTGCCAGCAGTGGTAGCGGGAGAGACTCCTACGAGCAGTACTTC. It encodes CASSGSGRDSYEQYF. The chain uses TRBV25-1 and TRBJ2-7, with 9 bases aligning to TRBD2. CDR1 and CDR2 from the germline V gene are MGHDK and SYGVNS. V shed 4 bases, J shed 0 bases, and the junction held 4 bases outside the gene matches. The CDR3 runs to 15 residues.